This T cell receptor (beta chain) was sequenced for a study of blood T cell repertoires in COVID-19. Original analysis: Amplification with reference gene primers provided the estimates of nucleated cell counts. TCRdb's copy holds only in-frame clones and misses some; the assay was immunoSEQ multiplex PCR. The V and J calls and the clone size are those of that table, but D and trimming were determined from the DNA. Among some 200,000 clones listed, roughly four fifths were seen once. This CDR3 region has 14 residues. The V gene lost 3 bases and the J gene lost 3 bases, with 9 bases spanning the gap. Germline V gives CDR1 MDHEN, CDR2 SYDVKM.

The sequence was obtained from a woman between 40 and 55 years old with acute or convalescent COVID-19. What was sequenced was peripheral blood. V and J are TRBV28 and TRBJ2-1; tentatively, D is TRBD1 (5 bases). Written as DNA, the CDR3 is TGTGCCAGCAGTTTTAACAGGTTCTACAATGAGCAGTTCTTC. This encodes CASSFNRFYNEQFF.